The TCR beta chain under discussion was sequenced for a study of beta chain features in type 1 diabetes. Across the whole study: The study found patients and healthy donors alike in age, gender and cell yields. Study outcomes and limitations: Among all four CD4+ subsets, Type 1 diabetes patients had TCRB CDR3s that were moderately but significantly shorter.

Staining for CD45RO/CCR7/CD25/CD127/CD95/CD27 allowed sorting of CD4+ naive, central memory, regulatory and stem cell-like memory cells. In germline, CDR1 is SEHNR, CDR2 FQNEAQ (reference sequence). This CDR3 comprises 12 residues. Trimming pared 5 bases from V and 10 bases from J, leaving 9 bases between. Expressed TCRB transcripts were sequenced because the isolated RNA had all been reverse transcribed beforehand. The assay was immunoSEQ multiplex PCR, and TCRdb's table has in-frame clones only and misses some. The sample yields about 740,000 clones, roughly 12% seen once. This clone showed up just a few times. Its antigen is undetermined.

The chain has TRBV7-9 and TRBJ1-6; D remains ambiguous. The sequence was collected from a man younger than 30 with type 1 diabetes. Sequenced material: naive CD4+ T cells from blood. The CDR3 nucleotides are TGTGCCAGCAGCCGTAGAGGGTCACCCCTCCACTTT. Translated: CASSRRGSPLHF.